The rows below give T cell receptor beta chains drawn from one sample of a study of blood T cell repertoires in COVID-19. Sequencing was performed with immunoSEQ multiplex PCR; in TCRdb, only in-frame clones are kept and a portion is missing. The sample lists about 200,000 clones, about 80% occurring once. Sequenced: PBMCs or T cells enriched from blood (not recorded which). The receptors shown here come from a man aged 40-55 years who had recovered from COVID-19. Each CDR3 is given with its conserved first and last residue. Fields, in order: J gene, V gene, D gene, clone size, CDR3 protein, CDR3 DNA. The D gene is left open where the match is weak. Some rows have no size entry. The others give once, few or many, or a class for an expanded clone.

j_call: TRBJ1-2; v_call: TRBV28; d_call: TRBD1; clone_size: NA; cdr3_aa: CASRSRTGAVGYTF; cdr3_nt: TGTGCCAGCAGAAGTAGGACAGGGGCGGTCGGCTACACCTTC
j_call: TRBJ2-1; v_call: TRBV14; d_call: TRBD2; clone_size: NA; cdr3_aa: CASSPGLAGVVQFF; cdr3_nt: TGTGCCAGCAGCCCCGGACTAGCGGGAGTGGTGCAGTTCTTC
j_call: TRBJ2-3; v_call: TRBV10-3; d_call: TRBD2; clone_size: NA; cdr3_aa: CAISVISGGNTDTQYF; cdr3_nt: TGTGCCATCAGTGTTATTAGCGGGGGAAACACAGATACGCAGTATTTT
j_call: TRBJ1-4; v_call: TRBV5-6; d_call: TRBD1; clone_size: few; cdr3_aa: CASSAQGTDEKLFF; cdr3_nt: TGTGCCAGCAGCGCACAGGGGACTGATGAAAAACTGTTTTTT
j_call: TRBJ1-2; v_call: TRBV28; d_call: NA; clone_size: NA; cdr3_aa: CASSLRGNYGYTF; cdr3_nt: TGTGCCAGCAGTTTAAGGGGCAATTATGGCTACACCTTC
j_call: TRBJ2-1; v_call: TRBV9; d_call: TRBD2; clone_size: NA; cdr3_aa: CASSQLAGGYNEQFF; cdr3_nt: TGTGCCAGCAGCCAACTAGCGGGGGGGTACAATGAGCAGTTCTTC
j_call: TRBJ1-5; v_call: TRBV27; d_call: TRBD1; clone_size: NA; cdr3_aa: CASSSTTGSNQPQHF; cdr3_nt: TGTGCCAGCAGTTCCACGACAGGGTCGAATCAGCCCCAGCATTTT
j_call: TRBJ2-3; v_call: TRBV2; d_call: TRBD2; clone_size: NA; cdr3_aa: CASSESTAGSPTQYF; cdr3_nt: TGTGCCAGCAGTGAAAGTACAGCGGGAAGCCCTACGCAGTATTTT
j_call: TRBJ2-7; v_call: TRBV3-1/TRBV3-2; d_call: NA; clone_size: NA; cdr3_aa: CASSESSEQYF; cdr3_nt: TGTGCCAGCAGCGAGAGTTCCGAGCAGTACTTC
j_call: TRBJ1-6; v_call: TRBV7-2; d_call: TRBD1; clone_size: NA; cdr3_aa: CASSSGQVGGGSPLHF; cdr3_nt: TGTGCCAGCAGCTCGGGACAGGTTGGGGGGGGATCACCCCTCCACTTT
j_call: TRBJ1-5; v_call: TRBV11-2; d_call: NA; clone_size: NA; cdr3_aa: CASSLARGRPQHF; cdr3_nt: TGTGCCAGCAGCTTAGCGCGGGGGAGGCCCCAGCATTTT
j_call: TRBJ1-5; v_call: TRBV6-6; d_call: NA; clone_size: few; cdr3_aa: CASSSRGQPQHF; cdr3_nt: TGTGCCAGCAGTTCCAGGGGTCAGCCCCAGCATTTT
j_call: TRBJ2-5; v_call: TRBV5-6; d_call: NA; clone_size: NA; cdr3_aa: CASSFKGPGETQYF; cdr3_nt: TGTGCCAGCAGCTTTAAGGGGCCTGGGGAGACCCAGTACTTC
j_call: TRBJ1-1; v_call: TRBV2; d_call: NA; clone_size: NA; cdr3_aa: CASSPAGGAEQAFF; cdr3_nt: TGTGCCAGCAGTCCCGCCGGGGGGGCCGAGCAAGCTTTCTTT
j_call: TRBJ1-6; v_call: TRBV4-2; d_call: NA; clone_size: NA; cdr3_aa: CASSQQRSYNSPLHF; cdr3_nt: TGTGCCAGCAGCCAACAGCGCTCCTATAATTCACCCCTCCACTTT
j_call: TRBJ1-5; v_call: TRBV7-9; d_call: NA; clone_size: NA; cdr3_aa: CASSWPNQPQHF; cdr3_nt: TGTGCCAGCAGCTGGCCCAATCAGCCCCAGCATTTT
j_call: TRBJ1-1; v_call: TRBV3-1/TRBV3-2; d_call: NA; clone_size: NA; cdr3_aa: CASSLTGIEAFF; cdr3_nt: TGTGCCAGCAGCCTCACCGGGATTGAAGCTTTCTTT
j_call: TRBJ1-3; v_call: TRBV18; d_call: TRBD1; clone_size: NA; cdr3_aa: CASSPPTGGNTIYF; cdr3_nt: TGTGCCAGCTCACCACCGACAGGGGGGAACACCATATATTTT
j_call: TRBJ1-4; v_call: TRBV27; d_call: TRBD1; clone_size: NA; cdr3_aa: CASSFRGQVEGKLFF; cdr3_nt: TGTGCCAGCAGTTTCAGGGGACAGGTGGAGGGAAAACTGTTTTTT
j_call: TRBJ2-5; v_call: TRBV7-3; d_call: NA; clone_size: NA; cdr3_aa: CASSPEGTAQETQYF; cdr3_nt: TGTGCCAGCAGCCCGGAGGGGACAGCACAAGAGACCCAGTACTTC
j_call: TRBJ1-6; v_call: TRBV19; d_call: NA; clone_size: NA; cdr3_aa: CASRSGAGLNSPLHF; cdr3_nt: TGTGCCAGTAGGAGCGGGGCAGGCTTGAATTCACCCCTCCACTTT
j_call: TRBJ1-2; v_call: TRBV21-1; d_call: NA; clone_size: once; cdr3_aa: CASSKISQSYGYTF; cdr3_nt: TGTGCCAGCAGCAAGATATCACAAAGCTATGGCTACACCTTC
j_call: TRBJ1-5; v_call: TRBV18; d_call: TRBD1; clone_size: NA; cdr3_aa: CASSKDRGHRRGNQPQHF; cdr3_nt: TGTGCCAGCTCAAAGGACAGGGGGCATCGGAGGGGCAATCAGCCCCAGCATTTT
j_call: TRBJ1-3; v_call: TRBV11-1; d_call: NA; clone_size: NA; cdr3_aa: CASSYGWDKSGNTIYF; cdr3_nt: TGTGCCAGCAGCTACGGATGGGACAAATCTGGAAACACCATATATTTT
j_call: TRBJ1-6; v_call: TRBV28; d_call: TRBD1; clone_size: few; cdr3_aa: CASSPGQVYSPLHF; cdr3_nt: TGTGCCAGCAGTCCGGGACAGGTGTATTCACCCCTCCACTTT
j_call: TRBJ2-4; v_call: TRBV4-1; d_call: NA; clone_size: NA; cdr3_aa: CASARGEENIQYF; cdr3_nt: TGCGCCAGCGCTCGGGGAGAGGAAAACATTCAGTACTTC